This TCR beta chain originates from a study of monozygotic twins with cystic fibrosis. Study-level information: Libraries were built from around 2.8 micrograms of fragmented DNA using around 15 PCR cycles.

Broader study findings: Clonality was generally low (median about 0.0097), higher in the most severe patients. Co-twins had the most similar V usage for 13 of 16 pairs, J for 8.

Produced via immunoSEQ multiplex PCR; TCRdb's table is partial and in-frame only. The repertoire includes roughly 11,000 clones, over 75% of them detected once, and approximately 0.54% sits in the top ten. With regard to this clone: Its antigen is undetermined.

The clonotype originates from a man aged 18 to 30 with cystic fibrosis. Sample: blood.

In DNA form, the CDR3 reads TGTGCCAGCAGCGCGGACTCGGGGGAGTACTACAATGAGCAGTTCTTC. Translating it yields CASSADSGEYYNEQFF. This chain links TRBV5-4 with TRBJ2-1, with D tentatively TRBD2 (6 bases). V gave up 4 bases and J gave up 3 bases, with 17 bases separating them. In germline, CDR1 is SGHNT, CDR2 YYREEE (reference sequence). The CDR3 contains 16 residues.